This TCR beta chain came from a study of response to subunit inactivated influenza vaccine. General study results and limits: With each seasonal influenza vaccination, the authors suggested, few new T cells are recruited.

The CDR3 extends over 13 amino acids. Germline CDR1 and CDR2: LGHDT and YNNKEL (reference sequence). V was clipped by 7 bases and J by 2 bases, with 11 bases between them. As regards this clonotype: What it binds is unknown.

TCRdb redid the calling of the RT-PCR reads with MiXCR, one entry per CDR3 protein. The data show 600,000 to 700,000 distinct CDR3 sequences, with about 15% seen just once and 7.5% to 9% held by the top ten. The sequences come from PBMCs from blood, collected around 15 days before vaccination. This receptor was obtained from a man aged 45-60 years who received an inactivated influenza vaccine. This chain uses TRBV3-1 with TRBJ1-2, with a possible D match to TRBD1 (5 bases). The CDR3, as DNA: TGTGCCAGCACTGGCAGGGCGAACTATGGCTACACCTTC. Translating gives CASTGRANYGYTF. Based on the CDR3 plus reference TRBV3-1 and TRBJ1-2, the full variable domain is DTAVSQTPKYLVTQMGNDKSIKCEQNLGHDTMYWYKQDSKKFLKIMFSYNNKELIINETVPNRFSPKSPDKAHLNLHINSLELGDSAVYFCASTGRANYGYTFGSGTRLTVV.